This entry lists 3 T cell receptor beta chains sequenced from one sample in a study of T cells after yellow fever vaccination. MiXCR was run by TCRdb on the 5' RACE reads, yielding one entry per CDR3 protein. The data hold about 250,000 distinct CDR3 sequences, with roughly 4% observed a single time. The sample here was PBMCs, taken 15 days after the yellow fever booster vaccination. Receptors originate from a man younger than 35 who received the YFV17D yellow fever vaccine.

This clonotype was seen repeatedly, ten times or more. The V and J genes are TRBV5-6 and TRBJ1-2, with D possibly matching TRBD1 (6 bases). V was shortened by 3 bases and J by 0 bases, with 18 bases between the two germline ends. The CDR3 is made up of 17 amino acids. Germline V gene lookup returns CDR1 SGHDT and CDR2 YYEEEE. For the CDR3, the DNA is TGTGCCAGCAGCTCCTGGGGTAGGACAGAAACTAACTATGGCTACACCTTC. Its translation: CASSSWGRTETNYGYTF. Full variable domain (rest looked up from reference TRBV5-6 and TRBJ1-2): DAGVTQSPTHLIKTRGQQVTLRCSPKSGHDTVSWYQQALGQGPQFIFQYYEEEERQRGNFPDRFSGHQFPNYSSELNVNALLLGDSALYLCASSSWGRTETNYGYTFGSGTRLTVV.

This clonotype was seen many times. In nucleotides, the CDR3 is TGCGCCAGCAGCCAGGACAGGGGCGGGCGCTTCATCAACACTGAAGCTTTCTTT. Protein sequence: CASSQDRGGRFINTEAFF. The genes are TRBV4-1 and TRBJ1-1, with 9 nucleotides matching TRBD1. CDR3 length: 18 residues. Losses at the gene ends were 3 bases for V and 2 bases for J; bases not matched to a gene: 13. Germline lookup yields CDR1 MGHRA and CDR2 YSYEKL.

Many counts were recorded for this clonotype. The gene calls are TRBV12-3 or TRBV12-4 and TRBJ2-1; TRBD2 is a possible D gene (6 bases). The V end was cut by 3 bases, the J end by 5 bases, with 11 bases between. The CDR3 runs 14 residues. The CDR3 region has the DNA TGTGCCAGCAGTTTCGGCGGACTAAACAATGAGCAGTTCTTC. Translation: CASSFGGLNNEQFF.